The source of this T cell receptor beta chain is a study of identical twins. Study observations and caveats: Weaker excess sharing between twins was seen in beta out-of-frame sequences.

This CDR3 region has 13 residues. Germline V lookup: CDR1 DFQATT, CDR2 SNEGSKA (reference sequence). V was pared by 3 bases and J by 6 bases, with 11 bases between. This clonotype has a handful of counts. Its matching antigen is unknown. In TCRdb, the 5' RACE reads were re-called with MiXCR into one record per CDR3 protein. Of about 240,000 distinct CDR3 sequences listed, about 13% are singletons. These data also featured in a second study, about yellow fever vaccine responses in identical twins.

This TCR derives from a woman younger than 35 in good health. Material: memory (CD45RO+) T cells sorted from blood. The chain carries TRBV20-1 and TRBJ1-4; D is perhaps TRBD1 (6 bases). CDR3 residues: CSASLGADEKLFF. The CDR3, as DNA: TGCAGTGCTAGCTTGGGGGCCGATGAAAAACTGTTTTTT.